The entry that follows covers one TCR beta chain sequence. Enrollees, about 18 to 89 years old, lived in approximately 25 US areas. Donors were grouped by their self-reported clinical history. Trimming took 5 bases from V and 0 from J; bases not matched to a gene: 6. Germline CDR1 is LNHDA and CDR2 is SQIVND (reference sequence). This CDR3 is built from 16 residues. This specimen comes from a study of blood T cell repertoires in COVID-19. Whole-study context: PBMCs, B-cell-depleted T cells, or T cells provided the cDNA or gDNA that made up the material.

Original data processing: Amplification of reference gene primers provided the estimated nucleated cell counts. Clones were sequenced by immunoSEQ multiplex PCR, and TCRdb holds only the in-frame ones, with some missing. That table furnishes V, J and clone size, whereas the DNA furnished D and trimming. The data contain about 200,000 clones, roughly 85% of them seen just once; the ten biggest clones take up 3% to 4.5%. Sequenced input: PBMCs or T cells enriched from blood (not recorded which). The chain couples TRBV19 to TRBJ2-4; 8 nucleotides align to TRBD2. The receptor was isolated from a woman aged 40-49 years with acute COVID-19. CDR3 nucleotide sequence: TGTGCCAGTAGTCCAGGCGGGGGGCTAGCCAAAAACATTCAGTACTTC. It codes for CASSPGGGLAKNIQYF.